The 25 T cell receptor beta chains in this list originate from one sample, sequenced in a study of blood T cells in healthy people across ages. Primed by a sample-barcoded 5' primer and a J-beta primer mix, a second PCR proceeded for roughly 7 to 12 cycles. TCRdb re-derived calls from the 5' RACE reads in MiXCR, one entry per CDR3 protein. The sample shows 750,000 to 950,000 distinct CDR3 sequences, almost 30% of them seen only once. These data are also associated with another study on T cells of mothers and their children.

Input material: blood. Every receptor here comes from a woman aged 40 to 50 in good health.

This clonotype has ten or more counts. The chain employs TRBV7-6 and TRBJ2-7; 9 bases align to TRBD1. CDR1 is SGHVS and CDR2 is FNYEAQ in the germline V gene. The CDR3 totals 13 residues. Trimming at V came to 6 bases and at J to 3 bases, leaving 3 bases not matched to a gene. The chain's CDR3 is CASSTTGGYEQYF. The CDR3 nucleotides are TGTGCCAGCAGTACGACAGGGGGCTACGAGCAGTACTTC.

This clonotype was seen repeatedly, ten times or more. This chain joins TRBV4-3 and TRBJ1-5; 9 bases fit TRBD1. V shed 4 bases, J shed 3 bases, and the junction held 4 bases outside the gene matches. Germline CDR1 and CDR2: LGHNA and YSLEER. The CDR3 consists of 15 residues. The CDR3 loop reads CASSRDRELNQPQHF. The CDR3 coding sequence is TGCGCCAGCAGCCGGGACAGGGAGCTCAATCAGCCCCAGCATTTT.

The V and J genes are TRBV6-5 and TRBJ1-1; a weak D match, TRBD1 (5 bases). Germline assignment: CDR1 MNHEY and CDR2 SVGAGI. The CDR3 has 15 amino acids. Trimming left V 2 bases short and J 6 bases short, with 16 bases between. CDR3 sequence reads: CASSYGTLRDAEAFF. In DNA, the CDR3 is TGTGCCAGCAGTTACGGGACTCTCAGAGACGCTGAAGCTTTCTTT.

V and J are TRBV2 and TRBJ2-1; 11 nucleotides agree with TRBD2. Germline V gene lookup returns CDR1 SNHLY and CDR2 FYNNEI. This CDR3 spans 15 amino acids. The junction had 2 bases not matched to a gene; V was cut back by 5 bases and J by 2 bases. CDR3 in amino acids: CASSWGLAAYNEQFF. The CDR3 DNA sequence: TGTGCCAGCAGTTGGGGACTAGCGGCCTACAATGAGCAGTTCTTC. Full variable domain (outside the CDR3, taken from reference TRBV2 and TRBJ2-1): EPEVTQTPSHQVTQMGQEVILRCVPISNHLYFYWYRQILGQKVEFLVSFYNNEISEKSEIFDDQFSVERPDGSNFTLKIRSTKLEDSAMYFCASSWGLAAYNEQFFGPGTRLTVL.

This clonotype was picked up many times. The chain joins TRBV4-1 to TRBJ1-2; no firm D call. This CDR3 contains 12 residues. Germline CDR1 MGHRA, CDR2 YSYEKL. Between the trimmed V and J ends, which lost 1 base and 8 bases, there was a span of 8 bases. This CDR3 reads CASSQVSGGYTF. Written as DNA, the CDR3 is TGCGCCAGCAGCCAAGTGTCAGGCGGCTACACCTTC.

In this sample, this clonotype turned up once. CDR3 nucleotide sequence: TGCAGTGCTAGAAGCGGGACACTCACCTACGAGCAGTACTTC. It encodes CSARSGTLTYEQYF. The J gene is TRBJ2-7, the V gene TRBV20-1, with D maybe TRBD2 (7 bases). CDR3 size: 14 residues. Trimming shortened V by 2 bases and J by 2 bases, and 13 bases separated the two germline ends. The V gene's germline CDR1 is DFQATT and CDR2 SNEGSKA (reference sequence).

This clonotype was seen only a few times. The chain couples TRBV29-1 to TRBJ1-2, with a possible D match to TRBD1 (5 bases). The CDR3 is 15 residues long. Germline CDR1 is SQVTM and CDR2 is ANQGSEA. Between the trimmed V and J ends, which lost 2 bases and 5 bases, there was a span of 18 bases. The CDR3 coding sequence is TGCAGCGTTGAAACCGGGGGGTCCGGCCAATATGGCTACACCTTC. Its translation is CSVETGGSGQYGYTF.

This chain joins TRBV24-1 and TRBJ1-1, with unresolved D. This CDR3 has 15 residues. Between the trimmed V and J ends, which lost 2 bases and 3 bases, there was a span of 12 bases. In germline, CDR1 is KGHDR, CDR2 SFDVKD. As DNA, the CDR3 is TGTGCCACCAGTGATTCTCGCCCTGGGGACACTGAAGCTTTCTTT. This gives the protein CATSDSRPGDTEAFF.

This clonotype was seen ten or more times. This chain joins TRBV5-1 and TRBJ2-7; D is undetermined. Trimming stripped 0 bases from V and 0 bases from J, with 10 bases between. The CDR3 is made up of 15 amino acids. Per the germline V gene, CDR1 is SGHRS and CDR2 is YFSETQ. The CDR3 loop is CASSLGAASSYEQYF. The CDR3, as DNA: TGCGCCAGCAGCTTGGGGGCGGCCAGCTCCTACGAGCAGTACTTC.

Ten or more counts support this clonotype. The chain couples TRBV28 to TRBJ1-1, with D maybe TRBD1 (5 bases). The CDR3 contains 12 residues. Trimming shortened V by 8 bases and J by 4 bases, and 11 bases separated the two germline ends. Germline values: CDR1 MDHEN, CDR2 SYDVKM. CDR3 bases: TGTGCCAGCGGGGTCGGGGGCACTGAAGCTTTCTTT. Protein: CASGVGGTEAFF.

This clonotype has more than one count but fewer than ten. The chain combines TRBV6-5 with TRBJ1-5; D is undetermined. Germline CDR1 reads MNHEY; CDR2 reads SVGAGI. Trimming took off 2 bases at V and 7 bases at J, with 12 bases between the two ends. This CDR3 is 14 amino acids long. The CDR3 coding sequence is TGTGCCAGCAGTTACGCGGGTTGGGAGCAGCCCCAGCATTTT. Translated, it gives CASSYAGWEQPQHF.

V and J are TRBV3-1 and TRBJ2-3; no clear D gene. Between the trimmed V and J ends, which lost 1 base and 4 bases, there was a span of 12 bases. This CDR3 is built from 15 residues. Germline V gene lookup returns CDR1 LGHDT and CDR2 YNNKEL (reference sequence). The CDR3 spells CASSQVHTLADTQYF. The CDR3 DNA reads TGTGCCAGCAGCCAAGTTCACACGTTGGCAGATACGCAGTATTTT.

This clonotype appeared many times. The V gene is TRBV5-5, the J gene TRBJ1-6; D gene unclear. The CDR3 has 13 residues. The germline CDR1 and CDR2 sequences are SGHKS and YYEKEE (reference sequence). Trimming removed 4 bases from V and 8 bases from J, with 10 bases in between. This CDR3 is CASSQLGDSPLHF. DNA of the CDR3: TGTGCCAGCAGCCAACTCGGAGATTCACCCCTCCACTTT.

The J gene is TRBJ1-2, the V gene TRBV20-1; a weak D match, TRBD1 (5 bases). This CDR3 contains 13 residues. Looked up from germline, CDR1 is DFQATT and CDR2 is SNEGSKA (reference sequence). With 6 bases removed from V and 7 bases from J, the gap between germline ends came to 18 bases. As DNA, the CDR3 is TGCAGTGCAACCGGGACCTTAGAACGTGGCTACACCTTC. Protein: CSATGTLERGYTF.

Notes on this clonotype: At one end the junction does not follow the germline gene, possibly because of a read error. This chain joins TRBV11-2 and TRBJ1-1, with D tentatively TRBD1 (5 bases). This CDR3 region has 16 residues. CDR1 and CDR2 from the germline V gene are SGHAT and FQNNGV. CDR3 region: CASSPFGGGKNTGAFF. The CDR3 coding sequence is TGTGCCAGCAGCCCATTTGGCGGGGGTAAGAACACTGGAGCTTTCTTT.

This clonotype was counted only a few times. V is TRBV28 and J is TRBJ2-5; 10 bases map to TRBD2. V was clipped by 6 bases and J by 2 bases; unmatched bases: 9. Germline V gene lookup returns CDR1 MDHEN and CDR2 SYDVKM. The CDR3 has 16 amino acids. CDR3 sequence: CASSSRQAGGQETQYF. In nucleotides, the CDR3 is TGTGCCAGCAGCTCGAGACAAGCGGGGGGGCAAGAGACCCAGTACTTC.

The chain couples TRBV28 to TRBJ1-1, with D tentatively TRBD1 (5 bases). Deletions cut 2 bases from V and 6 bases from J, with 13 bases between. This CDR3 has 14 residues. The germline V gene has CDR1 MDHEN and CDR2 SYDVKM. The CDR3 coding sequence is TGTGCCAGCAGTTTAGGGTCAGGGAGCTCTGAAGCTTTCTTT. Its protein product is CASSLGSGSSEAFF.

The chain recombines TRBV5-8 with TRBJ1-1; tentative D call: TRBD1 (5 bases). The CDR3 runs 16 residues. The V and J ends lost 4 bases and 3 bases respectively, with 19 bases between them. Germline CDR1 and CDR2: SGHTS and YDEGEE. The CDR3 DNA is TGTGCCAGCAGCCACCGGTCACATAGGGGTGACACTGAAGCTTTCTTT. Its translation: CASSHRSHRGDTEAFF.

The rearrangement joins TRBV9 to TRBJ2-3; perhaps TRBD1 as D (6 bases). The CDR3 runs to 15 residues. The V end was cut by 0 bases, the J end by 0 bases, with 8 bases between. CDR1 is SGDLS and CDR2 is YYNGEE in the germline V gene. CDR3 in DNA: TGTGCCAGCAGCGTAGGAGGACAGAGCACAGATACGCAGTATTTT. Encoded protein: CASSVGGQSTDTQYF.

This clonotype was counted between two and nine times. The V gene is TRBV7-9, the J gene TRBJ1-1, with D unresolved. CDR1 SEHNR and CDR2 FQNEAQ come from the germline V gene (reference sequence). This CDR3 spans 14 amino acids. V lost 5 bases and J lost 4, with 14 bases in between. The CDR3 sequence: CASSTQRGGTEAFF. In DNA, the CDR3 is TGTGCCAGCAGCACCCAGCGGGGTGGCACTGAAGCTTTCTTT. The variable domain in full, with the rest retrieved from reference TRBV7-9 and TRBJ1-1, is DTGVSQNPRHKITKRGQNVTFRCDPISEHNRLYWYRQTLGQGPEFLTYFQNEAQLEKSRLLSDRFSAERPKGSFSTLEIQRTEQGDSAMYLCASSTQRGGTEAFFGQGTRLTVV.

This sequence joins TRBV7-2 and TRBJ2-3, with TRBD2 identical over 9 bases. The CDR3 totals 19 residues. CDR1 is SGHTA, CDR2 FQGNSA, per germline. Unmatched junction bases numbered 15, after V lost 1 base and J lost 4 bases. CDR3 nucleotide sequence: TGTGCCAGCAGCTTAGTGATTATTCGCGGGGGGGCCTTGGCAGATACGCAGTATTTT. Its protein is CASSLVIIRGGALADTQYF.

The CDR3 here is CASSPGGSADTQYF. The CDR3 region has the DNA TGCGCCAGCTCTCCAGGGGGTAGCGCAGATACGCAGTATTTT. The chain couples TRBV5-1 to TRBJ2-3, with TRBD1 matching 7 bases. The CDR3 consists of 14 residues. With 7 bases clipped from V and 4 bases from J, the junction kept 9 bases outside the gene matches. Germline V gene data show CDR1 as SGHRS and CDR2 as YFSETQ.

Here the CDR3 DNA reads TGTGCCAGCAGCTCCTGGACTAGCCCGAACACCGGGGAGCTGTTTTTT. It translates to CASSSWTSPNTGELFF. This chain uses TRBV7-8 with TRBJ2-2; 8 bases fit TRBD2. CDR3 length equals 16 residues. V shed 4 bases and J 0 bases; nucleotides not matched to a gene: 4. Germline-derived CDR1 and CDR2 are SGHVS and FQNEAQ.

Concerning this clonotype itself: A much larger clonotype is one base distant, so this may be a read error. The chain is built from TRBV5-1 and TRBJ2-7; D possibly corresponds to TRBD2 (5 bases). The CDR3 runs 16 residues. With 0 bases removed from V and 5 bases from J, the gap between germline ends came to 18 bases. CDR1 and CDR2 (germline): SGHRS, YFSETQ. The CDR3 nucleotides read TGCGCCAGCAGCTTGGAGGAGAGCTCACCGGGAAACGAGCAGTACTTC. It is translated as CASSLEESSPGNEQYF.

This clonotype was recorded a few times. The J gene is TRBJ2-4, the V gene TRBV20-1; TRBD2 matches at 9 bases. The DNA matches TRBJ2-7 better at its end, which makes the J call doubtful. Germline V lookup: CDR1 DFQATT, CDR2 SNEGSKA (reference sequence). This CDR3 is built from 16 residues. The CDR3 loop is CSARERRGGNLYEQYF. CDR3 sequence (DNA): TGCAGTGCTAGAGAGAGGCGGGGGGGTAACCTCTACGAGCAGTACTTC.